The source of this T cell receptor beta chain is a study of TIL therapy for anti-PD-1-resistant metastatic lung cancer. Study details: Tumors carried a median 1.5 non-synonymous mutations per megabase.

Time point meaning: pre-treatment sample, taken before nivolumab and TIL therapy. With 3 bases removed from V and 4 bases from J, the gap between germline ends came to 7 bases. CDR1 and CDR2 from the germline V gene are MDHEN and SYDVKM. This CDR3 comprises 13 residues. The immunoSEQ assay was v3. Only in-frame clones appear in the TCRdb table, and some are missing; sequencing was by immunoSEQ multiplex PCR. This table holds 40,000 to 55,000 clones, around 80% found once. The starting material was blood, obtained at baseline. This clonotype originated in a woman between 30 and 80 years old with non-small cell lung cancer. This chain joins TRBV28 and TRBJ2-1, with D unresolved. CDR3 region: CASSLSDYNEQFF. Written as DNA, the CDR3 is TGTGCCAGCAGTTTGTCCGATTACAATGAGCAGTTCTTC.